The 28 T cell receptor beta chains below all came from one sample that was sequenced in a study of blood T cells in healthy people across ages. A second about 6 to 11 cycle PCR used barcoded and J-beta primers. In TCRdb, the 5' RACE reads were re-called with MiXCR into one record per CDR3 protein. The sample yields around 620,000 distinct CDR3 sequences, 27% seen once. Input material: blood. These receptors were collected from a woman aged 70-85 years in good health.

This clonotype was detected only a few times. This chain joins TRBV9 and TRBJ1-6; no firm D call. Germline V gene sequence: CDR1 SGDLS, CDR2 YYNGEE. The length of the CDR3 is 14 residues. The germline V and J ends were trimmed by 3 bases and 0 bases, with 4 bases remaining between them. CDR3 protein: CASSGTSYNSPLHF. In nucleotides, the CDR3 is TGTGCCAGCAGCGGAACCTCCTATAATTCACCCCTCCACTTT.

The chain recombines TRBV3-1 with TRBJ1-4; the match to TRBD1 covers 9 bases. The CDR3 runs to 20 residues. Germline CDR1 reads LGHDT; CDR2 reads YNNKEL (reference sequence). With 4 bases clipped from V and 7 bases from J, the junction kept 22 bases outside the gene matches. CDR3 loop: CASSPKTDFRDRANREKLFF. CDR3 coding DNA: TGTGCCAGCAGCCCTAAGACGGATTTCCGGGACAGGGCGAATCGTGAAAAACTGTTTTTT.

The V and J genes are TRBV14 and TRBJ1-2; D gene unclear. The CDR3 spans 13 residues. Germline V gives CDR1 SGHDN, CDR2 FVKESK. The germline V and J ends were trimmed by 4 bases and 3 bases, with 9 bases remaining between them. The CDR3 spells CASSRGEDYGYTF. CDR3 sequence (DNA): TGTGCCAGCAGCCGTGGTGAGGACTATGGCTACACCTTC.

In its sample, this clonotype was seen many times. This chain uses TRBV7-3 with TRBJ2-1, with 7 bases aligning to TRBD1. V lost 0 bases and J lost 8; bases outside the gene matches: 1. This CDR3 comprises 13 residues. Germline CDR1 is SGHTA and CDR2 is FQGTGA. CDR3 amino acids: CASSLTGGHEQFF. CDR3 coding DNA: TGTGCCAGCAGCTTAACAGGGGGCCATGAGCAGTTCTTC.

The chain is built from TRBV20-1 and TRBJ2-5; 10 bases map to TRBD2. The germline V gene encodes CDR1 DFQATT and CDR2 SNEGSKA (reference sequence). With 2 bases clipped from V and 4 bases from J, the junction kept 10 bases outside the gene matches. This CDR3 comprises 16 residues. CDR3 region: CSARRGSAGGRETQYF. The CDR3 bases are TGCAGTGCTAGAAGGGGATCAGCGGGAGGGAGAGAGACCCAGTACTTC.

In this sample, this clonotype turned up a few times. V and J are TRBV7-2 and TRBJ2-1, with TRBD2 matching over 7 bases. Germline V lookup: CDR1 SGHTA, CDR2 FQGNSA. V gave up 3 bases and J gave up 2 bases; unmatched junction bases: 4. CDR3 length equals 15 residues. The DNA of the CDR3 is TGTGCCAGCAGCTTCGACAGCGGGACCTACAATGAGCAGTTCTTC. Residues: CASSFDSGTYNEQFF.

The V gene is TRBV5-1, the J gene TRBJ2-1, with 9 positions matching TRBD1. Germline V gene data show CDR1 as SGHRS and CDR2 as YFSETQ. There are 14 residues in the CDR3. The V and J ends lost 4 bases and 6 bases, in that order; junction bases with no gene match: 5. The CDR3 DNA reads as TGCGCCAGCAGCCCTGGACAGGGGACCAATGAGCAGTTCTTC. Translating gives CASSPGQGTNEQFF.

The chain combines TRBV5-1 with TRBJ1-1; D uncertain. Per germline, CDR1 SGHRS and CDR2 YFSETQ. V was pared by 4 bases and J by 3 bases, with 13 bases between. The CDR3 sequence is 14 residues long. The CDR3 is CASSAGSAHTEAFF. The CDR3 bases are TGCGCCAGCAGCGCCGGGTCTGCTCACACTGAAGCTTTCTTT. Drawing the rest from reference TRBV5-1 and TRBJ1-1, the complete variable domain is KAGVTQTPRYLIKTRGQQVTLSCSPISGHRSVSWYQQTPGQGLQFLFEYFSETQRNKGNFPGRFSGRQFSNSRSEMNVSTLELGDSALYLCASSAGSAHTEAFFGQGTRLTVV.

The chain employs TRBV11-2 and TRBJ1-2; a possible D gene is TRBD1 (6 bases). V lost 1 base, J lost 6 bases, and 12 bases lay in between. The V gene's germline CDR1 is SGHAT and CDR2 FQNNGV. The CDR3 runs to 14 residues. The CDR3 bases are TGTGCCAGCAGCTTAGCCCAGGGACATGATGGCTACACCTTC. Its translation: CASSLAQGHDGYTF. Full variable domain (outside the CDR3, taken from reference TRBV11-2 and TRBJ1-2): EAGVAQSPRYKIIEKRQSVAFWCNPISGHATLYWYQQILGQGPKLLIQFQNNGVVDDSQLPKDRFSAERLKGVDSTLKIQPAKLEDSAVYLCASSLAQGHDGYTFGSGTRLTVV.

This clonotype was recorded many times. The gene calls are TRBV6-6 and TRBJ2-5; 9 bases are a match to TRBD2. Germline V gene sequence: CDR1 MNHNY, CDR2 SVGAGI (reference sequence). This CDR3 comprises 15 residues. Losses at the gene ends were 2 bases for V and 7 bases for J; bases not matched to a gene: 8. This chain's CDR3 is CASSYQRGVARTQYF. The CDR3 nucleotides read TGTGCCAGCAGTTACCAGCGGGGGGTGGCTCGGACCCAGTACTTC.

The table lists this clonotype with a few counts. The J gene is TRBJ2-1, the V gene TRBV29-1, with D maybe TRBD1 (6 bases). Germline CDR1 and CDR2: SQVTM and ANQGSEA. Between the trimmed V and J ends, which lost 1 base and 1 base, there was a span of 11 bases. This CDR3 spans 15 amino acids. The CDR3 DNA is TGCAGCGTTGAAGGGGGGCCCAGGTCCTACAATGAGCAGTTCTTC. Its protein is CSVEGGPRSYNEQFF.

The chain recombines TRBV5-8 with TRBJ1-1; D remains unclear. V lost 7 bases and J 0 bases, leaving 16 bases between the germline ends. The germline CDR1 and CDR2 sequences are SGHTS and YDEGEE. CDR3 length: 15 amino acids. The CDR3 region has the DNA TGTGCCAGCCAGGATTGGGGTCCCCTGAACACTGAAGCTTTCTTT. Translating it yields CASQDWGPLNTEAFF.

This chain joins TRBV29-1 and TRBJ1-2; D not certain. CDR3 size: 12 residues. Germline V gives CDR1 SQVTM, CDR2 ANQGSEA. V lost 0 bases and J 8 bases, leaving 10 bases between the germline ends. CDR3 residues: CSVEDAGNGYTF. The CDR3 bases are TGCAGCGTTGAAGATGCGGGGAACGGCTACACCTTC.

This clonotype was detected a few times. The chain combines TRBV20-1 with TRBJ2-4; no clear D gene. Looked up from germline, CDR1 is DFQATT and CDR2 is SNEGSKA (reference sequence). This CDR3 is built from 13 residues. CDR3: CSVTELAKNIQYF. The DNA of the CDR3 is TGCAGCGTGACCGAATTAGCCAAAAACATTCAGTACTTC.

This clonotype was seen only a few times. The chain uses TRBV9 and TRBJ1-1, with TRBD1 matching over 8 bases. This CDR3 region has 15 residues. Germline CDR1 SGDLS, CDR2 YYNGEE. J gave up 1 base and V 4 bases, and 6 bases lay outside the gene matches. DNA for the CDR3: TGTGCCAGCAGCTCCCAGACAGGGGAGAACACTGAAGCTTTCTTT. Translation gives CASSSQTGENTEAFF.

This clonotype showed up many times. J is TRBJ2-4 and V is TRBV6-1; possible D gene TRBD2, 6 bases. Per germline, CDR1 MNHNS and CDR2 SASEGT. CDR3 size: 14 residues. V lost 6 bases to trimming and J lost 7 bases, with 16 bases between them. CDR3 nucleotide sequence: TGTGCCAGCAGCAGCCAGGGAGGAGGTAACATTCAGTACTTC. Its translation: CASSSQGGGNIQYF.

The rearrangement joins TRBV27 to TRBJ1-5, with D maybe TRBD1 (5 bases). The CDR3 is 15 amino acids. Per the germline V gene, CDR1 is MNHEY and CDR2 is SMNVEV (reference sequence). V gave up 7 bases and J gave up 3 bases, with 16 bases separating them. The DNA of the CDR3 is TGTGCCAGCAAATCTGGGGCGAGGTTCAATCAGCCCCAGCATTTT. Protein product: CASKSGARFNQPQHF.

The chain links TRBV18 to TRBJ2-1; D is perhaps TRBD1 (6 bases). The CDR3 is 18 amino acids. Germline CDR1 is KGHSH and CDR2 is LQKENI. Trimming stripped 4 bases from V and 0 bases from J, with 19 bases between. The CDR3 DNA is TGTGCCAGCTCACGGACCACCCCCACAGGGCTCTCCTACAATGAGCAGTTCTTC. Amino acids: CASSRTTPTGLSYNEQFF.

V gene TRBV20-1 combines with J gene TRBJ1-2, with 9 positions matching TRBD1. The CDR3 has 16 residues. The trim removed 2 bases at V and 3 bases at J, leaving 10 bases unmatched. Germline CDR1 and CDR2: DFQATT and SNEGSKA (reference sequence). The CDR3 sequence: CSARSRGTGKDYGYTF. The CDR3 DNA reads TGCAGTGCTAGATCTAGGGGGACAGGGAAAGACTATGGCTACACCTTC.

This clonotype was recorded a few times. The CDR3 DNA reads TGTGCCAGCAGCACAGGGGGGAGCTCCTACGAGCAGTACTTC. This sequence encodes CASSTGGSSYEQYF. V usage is TRBV7-2 and J usage is TRBJ2-7; TRBD1 aligns across 8 bases. Germline CDR1 reads SGHTA; CDR2 reads FQGNSA. V shed 5 bases and J 0 bases; nucleotides not matched to a gene: 3. This CDR3 region has 14 residues.

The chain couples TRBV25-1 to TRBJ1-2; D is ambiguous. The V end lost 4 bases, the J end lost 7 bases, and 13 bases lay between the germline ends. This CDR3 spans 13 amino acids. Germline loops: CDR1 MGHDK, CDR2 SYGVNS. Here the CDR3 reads CASSGPLLTGYTF. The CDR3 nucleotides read TGTGCCAGCAGTGGACCCCTTCTCACTGGCTACACCTTC.

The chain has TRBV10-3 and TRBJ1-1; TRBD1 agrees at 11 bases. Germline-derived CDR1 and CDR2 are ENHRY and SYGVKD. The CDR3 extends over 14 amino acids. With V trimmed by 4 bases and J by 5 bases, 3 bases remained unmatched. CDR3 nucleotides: TGTGCCATCAGTGGGACAGGGGGCGAAACTGAAGCTTTCTTT. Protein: CAISGTGGETEAFF.

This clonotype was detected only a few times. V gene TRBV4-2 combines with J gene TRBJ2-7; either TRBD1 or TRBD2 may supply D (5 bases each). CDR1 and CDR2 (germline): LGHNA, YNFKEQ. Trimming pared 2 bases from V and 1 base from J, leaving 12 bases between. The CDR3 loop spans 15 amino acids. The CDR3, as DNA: TGTGCCAGCAGCCAATGGGGGAAAGGATCCTACGAGCAGTACTTC. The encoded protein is CASSQWGKGSYEQYF.

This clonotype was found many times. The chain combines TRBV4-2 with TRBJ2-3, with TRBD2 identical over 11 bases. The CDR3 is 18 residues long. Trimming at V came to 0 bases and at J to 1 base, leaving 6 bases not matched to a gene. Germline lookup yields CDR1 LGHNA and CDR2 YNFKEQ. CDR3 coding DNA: TGTGCCAGCAGCCAAGATCCCGGACTAGCGGGTCGCACAGATACGCAGTATTTT. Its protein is CASSQDPGLAGRTDTQYF.

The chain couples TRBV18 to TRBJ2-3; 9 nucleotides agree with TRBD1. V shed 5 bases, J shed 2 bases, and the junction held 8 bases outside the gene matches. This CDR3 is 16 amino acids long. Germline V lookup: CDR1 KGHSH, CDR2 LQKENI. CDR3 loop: CASSDEGQGFTDTQYF. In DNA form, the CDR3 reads TGTGCCAGCTCAGACGAGGGACAGGGCTTCACAGATACGCAGTATTTT.

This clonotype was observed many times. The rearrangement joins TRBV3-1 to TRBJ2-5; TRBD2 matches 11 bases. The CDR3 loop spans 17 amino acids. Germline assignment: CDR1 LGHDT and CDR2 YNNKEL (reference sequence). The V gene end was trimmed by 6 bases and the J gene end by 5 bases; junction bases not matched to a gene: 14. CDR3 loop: CASSVARSSGGAETQYF. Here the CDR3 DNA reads TGTGCCAGCAGTGTAGCTCGTAGTAGCGGGGGGGCTGAGACCCAGTACTTC.

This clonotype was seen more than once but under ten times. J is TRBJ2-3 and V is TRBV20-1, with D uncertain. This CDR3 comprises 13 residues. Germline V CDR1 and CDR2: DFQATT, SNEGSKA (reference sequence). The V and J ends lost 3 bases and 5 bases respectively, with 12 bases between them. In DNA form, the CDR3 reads TGCAGTGCTAGCCCCTACCAGCGAGATACGCAGTATTTT. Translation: CSASPYQRDTQYF.

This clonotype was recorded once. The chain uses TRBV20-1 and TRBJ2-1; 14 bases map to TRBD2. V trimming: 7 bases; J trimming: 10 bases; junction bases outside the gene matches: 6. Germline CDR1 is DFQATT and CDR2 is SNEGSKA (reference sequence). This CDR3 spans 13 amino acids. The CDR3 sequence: CSGLGLAGEEQFF. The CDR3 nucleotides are TGCAGTGGCCTGGGACTAGCGGGAGAAGAGCAGTTCTTC.